The next 32 T cell receptor beta chains were all read from a single sample in a study of blood T cell repertoires in COVID-19. The table came from immunoSEQ multiplex PCR; TCRdb's copy has only in-frame clones and leaves some out. The sample lists about 250,000 clones, 70% to 85% seen once, with 3% to 3.5% in the top ten. What was sequenced was peripheral blood. These receptors were taken from a woman older than 75 with acute or convalescent COVID-19.

The J gene is TRBJ1-2, the V gene TRBV25-1; D unresolved. The CDR3 length is 13 residues. CDR1 MGHDK and CDR2 SYGVNS come from the germline V gene. The V end was cut by 5 bases, the J end by 1 base, with 8 bases between. CDR3 nucleotides: TGTGCCAGCAGTTCAGGAATTAACTATGGCTACACCTTC. Encoded protein: CASSSGINYGYTF.

This chain connects TRBV12-3 or TRBV12-4 to TRBJ1-1, with D unresolved. The CDR3 has 11 residues. V lost 8 bases and J lost 3, with 7 bases in between. The CDR3 spells CASLQDTEAFF. The DNA of the CDR3 is TGTGCCAGCCTTCAGGACACTGAAGCTTTCTTT.

CDR3 in DNA: TGTGCCAGCAGCAGCCGTACAGGGAACACTGAAGCTTTCTTT. Its protein product is CASSSRTGNTEAFF. The V gene is TRBV21-1, the J gene TRBJ1-1; TRBD1, the table's D call, was not compared with the DNA. TRBV21-1 is a documented pseudogene. The CDR3 is 14 amino acids.

This sequence joins TRBV5-1 and TRBJ2-1; 7 positions match TRBD2. Germline values: CDR1 SGHRS, CDR2 YFSETQ. V lost 0 bases and J lost 4; bases outside the gene matches: 7. The CDR3 is made up of 16 amino acids. In nucleotides, the CDR3 is TGCGCCAGCAGCTTGGGGGGACTATCCCTTTACAATGAGCAGTTCTTC. It encodes CASSLGGLSLYNEQFF. The whole variable domain, remainder taken from reference TRBV5-1 and TRBJ2-1, is KAGVTQTPRYLIKTRGQQVTLSCSPISGHRSVSWYQQTPGQGLQFLFEYFSETQRNKGNFPGRFSGRQFSNSRSEMNVSTLELGDSALYLCASSLGGLSLYNEQFFGPGTRLTVL.

The V call is TRBV2, the J call TRBJ1-6, with 9 bases lining up with TRBD1. V dropped 6 bases and J dropped 9; count of bases not matched to a gene: 6. From germline, CDR1 is SNHLY and CDR2 FYNNEI. The CDR3 extends over 14 amino acids. CDR3 DNA sequence: TGTGCCAGCAGGACAGGGGGAGTTTTTTCACCCCTCCACTTT. It encodes CASRTGGVFSPLHF.

This chain joins TRBV3-1 (or the pseudogene TRBV3-2) and TRBJ1-1; 8 bases are shared with TRBD1. Germline V CDR1 and CDR2: LGHDT, YNNKEL (reference sequence). CDR3 length equals 13 residues. The V and J ends lost 2 bases and 11 bases, in that order; junction bases with no gene match: 7. The CDR3 DNA reads as TGTGCCAGCAGCCAACGGACAGGGTACAGGGCTTTCTTT. This translates into CASSQRTGYRAFF.

J is TRBJ2-1 and V is TRBV9; 11 nucleotides line up with TRBD2. The germline CDR1 and CDR2 sequences are SGDLS and YYNGEE. This CDR3 is 16 amino acids long. The trim removed 3 bases at V and 10 bases at J, leaving 12 bases unmatched. For the CDR3, the DNA is TGTGCCAGCAGCGCGTGGACTAGCGGGTCCCTAGTAGAGCAGTTCTTC. Its protein is CASSAWTSGSLVEQFF.

This clone was observed a handful of times. The rearrangement links TRBV5-1 to TRBJ1-3; 8 bases fit TRBD1. The CDR3 extends over 19 amino acids. Unmatched junction bases numbered 15, after V lost 4 bases and J lost 0 bases. CDR1 SGHRS and CDR2 YFSETQ come from the germline V gene. The CDR3 region is CASSVTGVPDLGSGNTIYF. CDR3 sequence (DNA): TGCGCCAGCAGCGTGACAGGGGTGCCAGACTTAGGCTCTGGAAACACCATATATTTT.

This chain links TRBV18 with TRBJ2-5; the D gene is possibly TRBD2 (7 bases). This CDR3 is 14 amino acids long. V dropped 3 bases and J dropped 3 bases, with 11 bases sitting between them. The germline V gene encodes CDR1 KGHSH and CDR2 LQKENI. The CDR3, as DNA: TGTGCCAGCTCACCGGGGGGGCTGGAAGAGACCCAGTACTTC. Its protein product is CASSPGGLEETQYF.

With regard to this clone: This specimen includes other DNA sequences encoding the same CDR3. V and J are TRBV5-1 and TRBJ1-6, with 8 positions matching TRBD1. After removal of 5 bases from V and 5 bases from J, the junction contained 3 bases not matched to a gene. CDR3 size: 14 residues. CDR1 and CDR2 from the germline V gene are SGHRS and YFSETQ. Here the CDR3 reads CASSPGQDNSPLHF. CDR3 in DNA: TGCGCCAGCAGTCCGGGACAGGATAATTCACCCCTCCACTTT.

This chain connects TRBV2 to TRBJ2-2, with TRBD1 matching 10 bases. The CDR3 is made up of 15 amino acids. Germline V gives CDR1 SNHLY, CDR2 FYNNEI. V dropped 6 bases and J dropped 5; count of bases not matched to a gene: 6. CDR3 bases: TGTGCCAGCAGCCAACGACAGGGGGCAACCGGGGAGCTGTTTTTT. Translated, it gives CASSQRQGATGELFF.

V gene TRBV6-2 or TRBV6-3 combines with J gene TRBJ1-6; 9 nucleotides agree with TRBD1. Trimming removed 5 bases from V and 9 bases from J; junction bases left unmatched: 5. Germline V gene sequence: CDR1 MNHEY, CDR2 SVGEGT. This CDR3 region has 14 residues. The CDR3 DNA follows: TGTGCCAGCAGTGACGGGACAGGGTTTTCACCCCTCCACTTT. Translating gives CASSDGTGFSPLHF.

V is TRBV19 and J is TRBJ2-7, with no clear D. V gave up 5 bases and J gave up 2 bases, with 13 bases separating them. The CDR3 loop spans 14 amino acids. Germline V CDR1 and CDR2: LNHDA, SQIVND (reference sequence). The CDR3 DNA is TGTGCCAGTAGTCCCAATGCCGCTACCTACGAGCAGTACTTC. Amino acid sequence: CASSPNAATYEQYF. The full variable domain, rest sourced from reference TRBV19 and TRBJ2-7, is DGGITQSPKYLFRKEGQNVTLSCEQNLNHDAMYWYRQDPGQGLRLIYYSQIVNDFQKGDIAEGYSVSREKKESFPLTVTSAQKNPTAFYLCASSPNAATYEQYFGPGTRLTVT.

CDR3 amino acids: CAISPHLAGGPGEQYF. In DNA, the CDR3 is TGTGCCATCAGTCCACACCTAGCGGGAGGGCCGGGGGAGCAGTACTTC. The rearrangement joins TRBV10-3 to TRBJ2-7, with 12 bases matching TRBD2. Germline-derived CDR1 and CDR2 are ENHRY and SYGVKD. CDR3 length: 16 amino acids. Unmatched junction bases numbered 12, after V lost 5 bases and J lost 7 bases.

The rearrangement joins TRBV19 to TRBJ1-2, with no clear D. Germline V CDR1 and CDR2: LNHDA, SQIVND (reference sequence). Trimming shortened V by 4 bases and J by 5 bases, and 20 bases separated the two germline ends. There are 16 residues in the CDR3. The CDR3 DNA is TGTGCCAGTAGTACTTCCGGTATGGCGCGGGCTTATGGCTACACCTTC. This sequence encodes CASSTSGMARAYGYTF.

The chain couples TRBV12-5 to TRBJ2-1, with TRBD2 identical over 7 bases. There are 16 residues in the CDR3. Trimming took 1 base from V and 1 from J; bases not matched to a gene: 4. Germline CDR1 is LGHNT and CDR2 is FRNRAP. CDR3 region: CASGLGVSGSYNEQFF. As DNA, the CDR3 is TGTGCTAGTGGTTTGGGGGTTAGCGGGTCCTACAATGAGCAGTTCTTC.

The chain joins TRBV29-1 to TRBJ2-7, with D perhaps TRBD1 (7 bases). V was shortened by 5 bases and J by 2 bases, with 16 bases between the two germline ends. This CDR3 is 14 amino acids long. Germline CDR1 SQVTM, CDR2 ANQGSEA. The CDR3 spells CSVHLTGTPYEQYF. DNA of the CDR3: TGCAGCGTTCATTTGACAGGGACTCCCTACGAGCAGTACTTC.

Ten or more counts support this clone. This chain joins TRBV6-5 and TRBJ1-6; 7 bases map to TRBD1. The ends lost 5 bases at V and 8 bases at J; junction bases unmatched: 6. The CDR3 is 14 amino acids. From germline, CDR1 is MNHEY and CDR2 SVGAGI. The CDR3 is CASSPGTDYSPLHF. The DNA of the CDR3 is TGTGCCAGCAGTCCCGGGACAGACTATTCACCCCTCCACTTT.

J is TRBJ2-6 and V is TRBV19; a weak D match, TRBD1 (5 bases). Trimming pared 1 base from V and 2 bases from J, leaving 9 bases between. This CDR3 has 16 residues. Germline-derived CDR1 and CDR2 are LNHDA and SQIVND (reference sequence). This CDR3 reads CASSIGDRAGANVLTF. As DNA, the CDR3 is TGTGCCAGTAGTATAGGAGACAGAGCTGGGGCCAACGTCCTGACTTTC. The variable domain in full, with the rest retrieved from reference TRBV19 and TRBJ2-6, is DGGITQSPKYLFRKEGQNVTLSCEQNLNHDAMYWYRQDPGQGLRLIYYSQIVNDFQKGDIAEGYSVSREKKESFPLTVTSAQKNPTAFYLCASSIGDRAGANVLTFGAGSRLTVL.

This clone came up many times. The genes are TRBV2 and TRBJ1-6; D not resolved. The CDR3 totals 16 residues. V shed 5 bases and J shed 0 bases, with 11 bases lying between them. Germline-derived CDR1 and CDR2 are SNHLY and FYNNEI. DNA for the CDR3: TGTGCCAGCAGTCAGGAAATTAGCTCCTATAATTCACCCCTCCACTTT. This sequence encodes CASSQEISSYNSPLHF.

The chain carries TRBV6-6 and TRBJ1-6; the match to TRBD1 covers 7 bases. The germline CDR1 and CDR2 sequences are MNHNY and SVGAGI (reference sequence). V was clipped by 6 bases and J by 3 bases; unmatched bases: 8. The CDR3 runs 16 residues. CDR3 protein: CASSHWDSLYNSPLHF. The DNA of the CDR3 is TGTGCCAGCAGCCACTGGGACAGCCTCTATAATTCACCCCTCCACTTT.

V and J are TRBV6-2 or TRBV6-3 and TRBJ1-1; D uncertain. With 2 bases removed from V and 7 bases from J, the gap between germline ends came to 8 bases. CDR1 is MNHEY and CDR2 is SVGEGT in the germline V gene. This CDR3 spans 12 amino acids. The CDR3: CASSYEGGEAFF. The CDR3 nucleotides are TGTGCCAGCAGTTACGAGGGAGGTGAAGCTTTCTTT.

This chain connects TRBV18 to TRBJ2-2, with 7 bases lining up with TRBD1. Trimming cost V 2 bases and J 3 bases; bases outside gene matches: 6. Germline CDR1 reads KGHSH; CDR2 reads LQKENI. The CDR3 is made up of 16 amino acids. The CDR3 DNA reads as TGTGCCAGCTCACCATATACAGGGGCGGACACCGGGGAGCTGTTTTTT. Its translation is CASSPYTGADTGELFF.

V is TRBV18 and J is TRBJ2-2; 11 bases agree with TRBD2. V was pared by 3 bases and J by 7 bases, with 1 base of the junction left unmatched. Germline-derived CDR1 and CDR2 are KGHSH and LQKENI. The CDR3 contains 14 residues. The CDR3 nucleotides are TGTGCCAGCTCACCGGGACTAGCGGTCGGGGAGCTGTTTTTT. Translating gives CASSPGLAVGELFF.

The rearrangement joins TRBV10-3 to TRBJ2-7; D remains ambiguous. The V end was cut by 0 bases, the J end by 2 bases, with 11 bases between. The CDR3 runs 15 residues. CDR1 is ENHRY and CDR2 is SYGVKD in the germline V gene. The CDR3 loop is CAISESKALAYEQYF. The CDR3 region has the DNA TGTGCCATCAGTGAGTCGAAGGCTCTAGCCTACGAGCAGTACTTC.

The rearrangement joins TRBV9 to TRBJ1-3; D remains ambiguous. CDR3 length equals 15 residues. Deletions cut 0 bases from V and 0 bases from J, with 7 bases between. Germline CDR1 is SGDLS and CDR2 is YYNGEE. The CDR3 DNA sequence: TGTGCCAGCAGCGTAGATCACGGCTCTGGAAACACCATATATTTT. This encodes CASSVDHGSGNTIYF.

This chain links TRBV9 with TRBJ2-7, with 13 bases fitting TRBD2. The CDR3 is made up of 16 amino acids. CDR1 and CDR2 from the germline V gene are SGDLS and YYNGEE. With 3 bases clipped from V and 2 bases from J, the junction kept 5 bases outside the gene matches. CDR3 sequence (DNA): TGTGCCAGCAGCGGCGGGACTAGCGGGACCGCCTACGAGCAGTACTTC. Amino acids: CASSGGTSGTAYEQYF.

This clone was counted between two and nine times. This chain's CDR3 is CASSDRGGGETPADTQYF. DNA of the CDR3: TGCGCCAGCAGTGATCGAGGCGGCGGGGAGACCCCCGCAGATACGCAGTATTTT. J is TRBJ2-3 and V is TRBV10-2, with D possibly matching TRBD2 (6 bases). The germline gives CDR1 WSHSY, CDR2 SAAADI. The CDR3 is made up of 18 amino acids. V was trimmed by 3 bases and J by 4 bases, leaving 23 bases between them.

The V call is TRBV7-2, the J call TRBJ2-5; 8 bases are shared with TRBD2. This CDR3 contains 15 residues. In germline, CDR1 is SGHTA, CDR2 FQGNSA. The V and J ends lost 5 bases and 3 bases, in that order; junction bases with no gene match: 8. CDR3 region: CASSRGLADKETQYF. CDR3 in DNA: TGTGCCAGCAGCCGCGGACTAGCAGATAAAGAGACCCAGTACTTC.

This clone was seen repeatedly, ten times or more. The chain employs TRBV6-5 and TRBJ1-1; unclear D gene. V was clipped by 8 bases and J by 5 bases, with 15 bases between them. The CDR3 totals 13 residues. Germline lookup yields CDR1 MNHEY and CDR2 SVGAGI. The CDR3 DNA is TGTGCCAGCCTACGTCCGGGTACAACTGAAGCTTTCTTT. Translated, it gives CASLRPGTTEAFF.

V gene TRBV12-3 or TRBV12-4 combines with J gene TRBJ2-1; 7 bases map to TRBD2. This CDR3 has 13 amino acids. The ends lost 8 bases at V and 3 bases at J; junction bases unmatched: 4. In DNA form, the CDR3 reads TGTGCCAGCGGGGGGGGTTTCTACAATGAGCAGTTCTTC. Protein sequence: CASGGGFYNEQFF.

This clone has just a few counts. The chain uses TRBV27 and TRBJ2-2; D uncertain. Germline values: CDR1 MNHEY, CDR2 SMNVEV (reference sequence). The CDR3 is 13 amino acids. V was clipped by 8 bases and J by 4 bases, with 11 bases between them. The CDR3: CASRGVATGELFF. The CDR3 DNA is TGTGCCAGCCGCGGAGTCGCCACCGGGGAGCTGTTTTTT.